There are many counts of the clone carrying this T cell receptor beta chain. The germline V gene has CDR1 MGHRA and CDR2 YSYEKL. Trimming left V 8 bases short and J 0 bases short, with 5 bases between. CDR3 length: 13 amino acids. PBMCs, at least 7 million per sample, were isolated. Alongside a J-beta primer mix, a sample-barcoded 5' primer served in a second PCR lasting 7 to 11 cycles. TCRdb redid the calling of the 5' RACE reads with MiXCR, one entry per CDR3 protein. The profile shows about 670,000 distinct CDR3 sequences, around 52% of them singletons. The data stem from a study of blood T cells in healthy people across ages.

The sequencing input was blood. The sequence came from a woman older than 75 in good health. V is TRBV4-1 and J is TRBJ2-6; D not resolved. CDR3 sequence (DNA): TGCGCCAGCGGCGTCTCTGGGGCCAACGTCCTGACTTTC. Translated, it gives CASGVSGANVLTF.